The 18 T cell receptor beta chains below come from one sample, sequenced in a study of blood T cell repertoires in COVID-19. Sequenced by immunoSEQ multiplex PCR; TCRdb stores in-frame clones only, minus some. The sample consists of roughly 380,000 clones, over 85% of them appearing once. The sample was peripheral blood. The receptors here all came from a woman aged 60-70 years with COVID-19, enrolled during active disease.

This rearrangement joins TRBV5-1 to TRBJ2-1; 8 nucleotides line up with TRBD2. This CDR3 comprises 15 residues. V was clipped by 5 bases and J by 3 bases; unmatched bases: 7. Germline V lookup: CDR1 SGHRS, CDR2 YFSETQ. The CDR3 DNA reads TGCGCCAGCAGACCGCCGAGCGGGGGCTACAATGAGCAGTTCTTC. It encodes CASRPPSGGYNEQFF.

The V gene is TRBV5-1, the J gene TRBJ2-5; a weak D match, TRBD1 (6 bases). Germline CDR1 is SGHRS and CDR2 is YFSETQ. Trimming shortened V by 2 bases and J by 3 bases, and 11 bases separated the two germline ends. The CDR3 is 14 amino acids. In DNA form, the CDR3 reads TGCGCCAGCAGCTTCGGGACACCGGAAGAGACCCAGTACTTC. It codes for CASSFGTPEETQYF.

The chain joins TRBV2 to TRBJ1-2; TRBD1 matches at 11 bases. The ends lost 7 bases at V and 7 bases at J; junction bases unmatched: 5. Germline V gene lookup returns CDR1 SNHLY and CDR2 FYNNEI. This CDR3 has 13 amino acids. CDR3 protein: CASTWTGGSGYTF. The DNA for the CDR3 is TGTGCCAGCACCTGGACAGGGGGCAGTGGCTACACCTTC.

On this clone: This sample includes further DNA sequences coding for the same CDR3. The chain has TRBV5-1 and TRBJ1-1; D possibly corresponds to TRBD1 (5 bases). Germline V gene data show CDR1 as SGHRS and CDR2 as YFSETQ. V was clipped by 1 base and J by 1 base, with 5 bases between them. The CDR3 is 13 residues long. The CDR3, as DNA: TGCGCCAGCAGCTTGAGGGGGAACACTGAAGCTTTCTTT. The encoded protein is CASSLRGNTEAFF.

The chain joins TRBV4-2 to TRBJ1-2; 8 bases fit TRBD1. The CDR3 is 15 amino acids. Germline-derived CDR1 and CDR2 are LGHNA and YNFKEQ. The ends lost 2 bases at V and 8 bases at J; junction bases unmatched: 10. The CDR3 protein is CASSQSWTGREGYTF. CDR3 DNA: TGTGCCAGCAGCCAATCCTGGACAGGGCGGGAAGGCTACACCTTC.

This clone has more than one count but fewer than ten. This chain links TRBV5-5 with TRBJ1-1; no definite D call. The germline V and J ends were trimmed by 0 bases and 3 bases, with 9 bases remaining between them. The CDR3 length is 14 residues. Germline CDR1 SGHKS, CDR2 YYEKEE (reference sequence). The CDR3 nucleotides read TGTGCCAGCAGCTTGGTGGAGGGAGACACTGAAGCTTTCTTT. Protein product: CASSLVEGDTEAFF.

Here the CDR3 DNA reads TGTGCCTGGAGTGTGGGCAGCAATAGCAATCAGCCCCAGCATTTT. Protein product: CAWSVGSNSNQPQHF. This sequence joins TRBV30 and TRBJ1-5, with D hard to call. V lost 0 bases to trimming and J lost 0 bases, with 9 bases between them. Per the germline V gene, CDR1 is GTSNPN and CDR2 is SVGIG (reference sequence). The CDR3 has 15 amino acids.

The chain employs TRBV14 and TRBJ2-5; 9 nucleotides line up with TRBD2. Germline CDR1 SGHDN, CDR2 FVKESK. The CDR3 consists of 18 residues. The trim removed 0 bases at V and 5 bases at J, leaving 13 bases unmatched. DNA for the CDR3: TGTGCCAGCAGCCAAGATATCCTAGCGGGGTTGGTGATGGAGACCCAGTACTTC. It translates to CASSQDILAGLVMETQYF.

The CDR3 sequence is CASSQTGAVGQPQHF. CDR3 nucleotide sequence: TGTGCCAGCAGCCAAACAGGTGCGGTGGGTCAGCCCCAGCATTTT. The chain combines TRBV7-3 with TRBJ1-5; tentative D call: TRBD1 (5 bases). Trimming took 5 bases from V and 6 from J, leaving 17 bases between them. Germline loops: CDR1 SGHTA, CDR2 FQGTGA. This CDR3 is built from 15 residues.

The chain recombines TRBV19 with TRBJ2-6; a possible D gene is TRBD1 (6 bases). V was clipped by 5 bases and J by 0 bases, with 14 bases between them. The CDR3 has 17 residues. Germline V gives CDR1 LNHDA, CDR2 SQIVND (reference sequence). In DNA, the CDR3 is TGTGCCAGTAGTGGCGACAGGTTAGCCTCTGGGGCCAACGTCCTGACTTTC. Protein product: CASSGDRLASGANVLTF.

The chain joins TRBV5-1 to TRBJ2-1, with 7 bases lining up with TRBD2. The CDR3 runs 15 residues. V lost 1 base to trimming and J lost 7 bases; unmatched junction nucleotides: 8. Germline V gene lookup returns CDR1 SGHRS and CDR2 YFSETQ. DNA for the CDR3: TGCGCCAGCAGCTTGATGGGGGGGAAAGAGAATGAGCAGTTCTTC. It yields the protein CASSLMGGKENEQFF.

This sequence joins TRBV7-2 and TRBJ1-4; no definite D call. With 5 bases removed from V and 5 bases from J, the gap between germline ends came to 15 bases. Germline V lookup: CDR1 SGHTA, CDR2 FQGNSA. CDR3 length: 15 residues. The CDR3, as DNA: TGTGCCAGCAGCACGACGCGGGTCCAAAATGAAAAACTGTTTTTT. Translated, it gives CASSTTRVQNEKLFF.

The rearrangement joins TRBV7-3 to TRBJ1-1; no definite D call. Germline assignment: CDR1 SGHTA and CDR2 FQGTGA. The CDR3 is 14 residues long. V lost 0 bases and J 3 bases, leaving 8 bases between the germline ends. The CDR3 sequence: CASSLTGTDTEAFF. As DNA, the CDR3 is TGTGCCAGCAGCTTAACTGGCACCGACACTGAAGCTTTCTTT.

The chain employs TRBV5-8 and TRBJ1-3; 7 bases fit TRBD1. CDR3 length equals 15 residues. The J segment lost 0 bases and the V segment lost 5 bases, leaving 5 bases of the junction unmatched. The V gene's germline CDR1 is SGHTS and CDR2 YDEGEE. The CDR3 coding sequence is TGTGCCAGCAGAGAGACAGGGAGCTCTGGAAACACCATATATTTT. Its translation is CASRETGSSGNTIYF.

This chain connects TRBV10-3 to TRBJ2-1; D might be TRBD2 (5 bases). V was cut by 2 bases and J by 4 bases, with 15 bases left in between. The CDR3 has 16 amino acids. Per germline, CDR1 ENHRY and CDR2 SYGVKD. The CDR3 reads CAISEIRLSPYNEQFF. The CDR3 DNA is TGTGCCATCAGTGAGATTCGACTATCCCCATACAATGAGCAGTTCTTC.

As concerns this clone: The same CDR3 arises from other DNA sequences in this sample as well. V and J are TRBV5-1 and TRBJ1-3; 11 bases agree with TRBD1. The germline V gene encodes CDR1 SGHRS and CDR2 YFSETQ. With V trimmed by 3 bases and J by 4 bases, 0 bases remained unmatched. This CDR3 region has 14 residues. The CDR3 DNA follows: TGCGCCAGCAGCTGGACAGGGGGCGGAAACACCATATATTTT. Protein: CASSWTGGGNTIYF.

The rearrangement joins TRBV25-1 to TRBJ1-1; a possible D gene is TRBD1 (6 bases). V shed 4 bases and J shed 1 base, with 7 bases lying between them. From germline, CDR1 is MGHDK and CDR2 SYGVNS. The CDR3 is 13 amino acids. The CDR3 is CASSATGNTEAFF. CDR3 coding DNA: TGTGCCAGCAGTGCGACAGGGAACACTGAAGCTTTCTTT.

The V call is TRBV18, the J call TRBJ1-2; TRBD1 agrees at 10 bases. CDR1 KGHSH and CDR2 LQKENI come from the germline V gene. The V segment lost 6 bases and the J segment 8 bases; nucleotides outside the gene matches: 3. The CDR3 spans 12 residues. The CDR3: CASSTGGRGYTF. CDR3 coding DNA: TGTGCCAGCTCGACAGGGGGCAGGGGCTACACCTTC.